The 14 T cell receptor beta chains given below trace back to one sample, sequenced in a study of control samples from healthy donors and cancer patients. Libraries were prepared by immunoSEQ multiplex PCR; TCRdb keeps only in-frame clonotypes and omits some of them. The top ten clones hold just over 8.5% of a sample with about 130,000 clones, around 90% of them seen once. Source material: blood. The source is a man aged 18 to 29 in good health.

As DNA, the CDR3 is TGCGCCAGCAGTTTGACAAACAGTGACACCGGGGAGCTGTTTTTT. Its translation is CASSLTNSDTGELFF. V is TRBV10-1 and J is TRBJ2-2, with D uncertain. Germline loops: CDR1 WNHNN, CDR2 SYGVQD (reference sequence). V was cut by 5 bases and J by 3 bases, with 13 bases left in between. This CDR3 spans 15 amino acids.

The chain recombines TRBV2 with TRBJ2-5; maybe TRBD1 (5 bases). Trimming removed 4 bases from V and 4 bases from J, with 10 bases in between. The CDR3 is 13 amino acids. The germline gives CDR1 SNHLY, CDR2 FYNNEI. The CDR3 region is CASSAETVETQYF. The CDR3 region has the DNA TGTGCCAGCAGTGCGGAGACAGTAGAGACCCAGTACTTC.

The rearrangement joins TRBV9 to TRBJ2-1, with TRBD2 matching 10 bases. This CDR3 region has 16 residues. Germline V gene lookup returns CDR1 SGDLS and CDR2 YYNGEE. The V gene end was trimmed by 3 bases and the J gene end by 7 bases; junction bases not matched to a gene: 10. CDR3 DNA sequence: TGTGCCAGCAGCGACCCCTCTAGCGGGGGTCGGAATGAGCAGTTCTTC. This encodes CASSDPSSGGRNEQFF.

The chain couples TRBV12-3 or TRBV12-4 to TRBJ2-5; D unclear. The CDR3 consists of 13 residues. With 7 bases removed from V and 0 bases from J, the gap between germline ends came to 9 bases. DNA for the CDR3: TGTGCCAGCACCCAAACGAACCAAGAGACCCAGTACTTC. Its protein product is CASTQTNQETQYF.

The CDR3 loop is CASSPTGYLTYEQYF. CDR3 sequence (DNA): TGCGCCAGCAGCCCTACAGGGTACCTCACCTACGAGCAGTACTTC. The V call is TRBV5-1, the J call TRBJ2-7; TRBD1 might be the D (6 bases). CDR3 length: 15 amino acids. V was pared by 4 bases and J by 2 bases, with 16 bases between. In germline, CDR1 is SGHRS, CDR2 YFSETQ.

This sequence joins TRBV5-1 and TRBJ1-1, with 8 bases identical to TRBD1. The CDR3 consists of 15 residues. Germline-derived CDR1 and CDR2 are SGHRS and YFSETQ. V gave up 10 bases and J gave up 3 bases; unmatched junction bases: 14. In DNA form, the CDR3 reads TGCGCCCGCCCAGCTTGGACAGGGCCGTACACTGAAGCTTTCTTT. It codes for CARPAWTGPYTEAFF.

This chain connects TRBV5-1 to TRBJ1-2; 7 bases fit TRBD1. The germline CDR1 and CDR2 sequences are SGHRS and YFSETQ. CDR3 length: 15 amino acids. J was trimmed by 4 bases and V by 0 bases; bases with no gene match: 6. The CDR3: CASSLDLGGFYGYTF. The CDR3 DNA sequence: TGCGCCAGCAGCTTGGACCTAGGGGGCTTCTATGGCTACACCTTC.

This chain joins TRBV6-5 and TRBJ1-2; D gene ambiguous. Germline assignment: CDR1 MNHEY and CDR2 SVGAGI. This CDR3 is built from 14 residues. Trimming removed 2 bases at V and 8 bases at J, with 15 bases between. CDR3 amino acids: CASSYLAEFGGYTF. The CDR3 bases are TGTGCCAGCAGTTACCTCGCGGAGTTTGGGGGCTACACCTTC.

The V and J genes are TRBV14 and TRBJ2-7; TRBD2 matches at 7 bases. CDR1 and CDR2 from the germline V gene are SGHDN and FVKESK. The CDR3 covers 15 residues. J gave up 5 bases and V 0 bases, and 7 bases lay outside the gene matches. CDR3 protein: CASSQDPAGSHEQYF. CDR3 coding DNA: TGTGCCAGCAGCCAAGACCCAGCGGGGAGTCACGAGCAGTACTTC.

The chain has TRBV4-1 and TRBJ1-6; TRBD1 is a possible D gene (5 bases). V was shortened by 3 bases and J by 7 bases, with 13 bases between the two germline ends. The CDR3 sequence is 15 residues long. In germline, CDR1 is MGHRA, CDR2 YSYEKL. The chain's CDR3 is CASSHRRVDNSPLHF. CDR3 nucleotide sequence: TGCGCCAGCAGCCACCGCAGGGTGGACAATTCACCCCTCCACTTT.

This clone was seen a single time. The V gene is TRBV3-1 (or the pseudogene TRBV3-2), the J gene TRBJ1-1; D possibly corresponds to TRBD1 (5 bases). The CDR3 spans 15 residues. Trimming pared 2 bases from V and 5 bases from J, leaving 15 bases between. Germline CDR1 reads LGHDT; CDR2 reads YNNKEL (reference sequence). The CDR3, as DNA: TGTGCCAGCAGCCAAAGGGGTCTCGTGGGGACTGAAGCTTTCTTT. This gives the protein CASSQRGLVGTEAFF.

V usage is TRBV4-2 and J usage is TRBJ1-4; D is undetermined. The V and J ends lost 1 base and 4 bases respectively, with 10 bases between them. Germline loops: CDR1 LGHNA, CDR2 YNFKEQ. The CDR3 loop spans 15 amino acids. The DNA for the CDR3 is TGTGCCAGCAGCCAAGGTCTTTGGGGTAATGAAAAACTGTTTTTT. Translating it yields CASSQGLWGNEKLFF.

The rearrangement uses TRBV19 and TRBJ1-4; D is perhaps TRBD1 (5 bases). This CDR3 has 16 amino acids. Between the trimmed V and J ends, which lost 6 bases and 8 bases, there was a span of 22 bases. Germline V gene data show CDR1 as LNHDA and CDR2 as SQIVND (reference sequence). The CDR3, as DNA: TGTGCCAGTAGGCCCGGACCGACAAGGGGTGCCGAAAAACTGTTTTTT. This translates into CASRPGPTRGAEKLFF.

V gene TRBV6-1 combines with J gene TRBJ1-4; 7 bases fit TRBD1. CDR3 length: 15 residues. CDR1 is MNHNS, CDR2 SASEGT, per germline. The V and J ends lost 2 bases and 8 bases, in that order; junction bases with no gene match: 8. CDR3 sequence: CASSEFGDSGEKLFF. Written as DNA, the CDR3 is TGTGCCAGCAGTGAATTTGGGGACAGTGGGGAAAAACTGTTTTTT.